The 27 T cell receptor beta chains given below trace back to one sample, sequenced in a study of T cell changes during pregnancy in multiple sclerosis. The protocol was immunoSEQ multiplex PCR, while the TCRdb copy is restricted to in-frame clones and leaves out a portion. The sample carries under 90,000 clones, about 92% recorded once. Sequenced material: peripheral blood, taken in the second trimester of pregnancy. These receptors were collected from a female donor in good health, enrolled as a control in a pregnancy study.

The chain combines TRBV10-3 with TRBJ2-1, with D perhaps TRBD2 (5 bases). Germline loops: CDR1 ENHRY, CDR2 SYGVKD. This CDR3 comprises 15 residues. Trimming took 4 bases from V and 0 from J, leaving 10 bases between them. CDR3 DNA sequence: TGTGCCATCAGTGTGGAGAGGGCCTCCTACAATGAGCAGTTCTTC. Amino acids: CAISVERASYNEQFF.

This chain links TRBV7-2 with TRBJ2-7; 11 nucleotides line up with TRBD2. Germline values: CDR1 SGHTA, CDR2 FQGNSA. The CDR3 extends over 17 amino acids. The V gene end was trimmed by 5 bases and the J gene end by 3 bases; junction bases not matched to a gene: 12. This chain's CDR3 is CASSLIAGGYFLYEQYF. DNA for the CDR3: TGTGCCAGCAGCCTTATAGCGGGAGGGTATTTTCTCTACGAGCAGTACTTC.

The rearrangement joins TRBV28 to TRBJ2-7, with D perhaps TRBD2 (6 bases). V lost 4 bases and J 7 bases, leaving 20 bases between the germline ends. Per the germline V gene, CDR1 is MDHEN and CDR2 is SYDVKM. This CDR3 is 15 amino acids long. The CDR3 DNA sequence: TGTGCCAGCAGTTCGGGACTTCCCCCAGCTCTGGAGCAGTACTTC. Amino acids: CASSSGLPPALEQYF.

This clone was picked up one time. The chain carries TRBV28 and TRBJ2-1, with 11 bases identical to TRBD2. The CDR3 is 15 residues long. J was trimmed by 4 bases and V by 7 bases; bases with no gene match: 6. The germline V gene encodes CDR1 MDHEN and CDR2 SYDVKM. The CDR3 loop reads CASTSTSGIYNEQFF. CDR3 DNA: TGTGCCAGCACCTCGACTAGCGGGATTTACAATGAGCAGTTCTTC.

This chain links TRBV7-9 with TRBJ2-5; 15 bases fit TRBD2. The CDR3 length is 17 residues. With V trimmed by 5 bases and J by 2 bases, 6 bases remained unmatched. Germline CDR1 is SEHNR and CDR2 is FQNEAQ (reference sequence). In DNA form, the CDR3 reads TGTGCCAGCAGCAAAGGGACTAGCGGGGGGAATCAAGAGACCCAGTACTTC. Protein: CASSKGTSGGNQETQYF.

The chain couples TRBV28 to TRBJ2-2; TRBD1 matches 9 bases. J was trimmed by 6 bases and V by 7 bases; bases with no gene match: 6. This CDR3 has 14 residues. CDR1 is MDHEN, CDR2 SYDVKM, per germline. CDR3 sequence (DNA): TGTGCCAGCACCATACAGGGGGCGTCCGGGGAGCTGTTTTTT. It is translated as CASTIQGASGELFF.

The rearrangement uses TRBV28 and TRBJ2-2; D may be TRBD2 (6 bases). The CDR3 covers 15 residues. V was pared by 3 bases and J by 3 bases, with 11 bases between. Germline loops: CDR1 MDHEN, CDR2 SYDVKM. The CDR3 DNA is TGTGCCAGCAGTTTTGGGGCGGGATACACCGGGGAGCTGTTTTTT. Translation gives CASSFGAGYTGELFF.

V and J are TRBV10-2 and TRBJ2-1; 11 bases are a match to TRBD2. V lost 2 bases and J lost 7; bases outside the gene matches: 4. Germline CDR1 reads WSHSY; CDR2 reads SAAADI. The CDR3 is made up of 15 amino acids. CDR3 region: CASSEPGLAVNEQFF. In DNA, the CDR3 is TGCGCCAGCAGTGAGCCGGGACTAGCGGTTAATGAGCAGTTCTTC.

This clone was seen only once. This sequence joins TRBV5-4 and TRBJ1-1; 9 bases are a match to TRBD1. J was trimmed by 3 bases and V by 4 bases; bases with no gene match: 4. This CDR3 contains 14 residues. Germline lookup yields CDR1 SGHNT and CDR2 YYREEE (reference sequence). The CDR3 sequence: CASSLRDRDTEAFF. The CDR3 bases are TGTGCCAGCAGCCTTCGGGACAGGGACACTGAAGCTTTCTTT.

The chain uses TRBV28 and TRBJ2-2; TRBD1 is a possible D gene (6 bases). V was trimmed by 4 bases and J by 3 bases, leaving 9 bases between them. Germline assignment: CDR1 MDHEN and CDR2 SYDVKM. This CDR3 has 14 residues. The CDR3 bases are TGTGCCAGCAGTTGGACAGCACACACCGGGGAGCTGTTTTTT. The encoded protein is CASSWTAHTGELFF.

This chain connects TRBV10-3 to TRBJ1-1; tentative D call: TRBD1 (5 bases). The CDR3 extends over 15 amino acids. Germline loops: CDR1 ENHRY, CDR2 SYGVKD. Trimming cost V 6 bases and J 0 bases, with 14 bases left between them. This chain's CDR3 is CAISPGGPMNTEAFF. For the CDR3, the DNA is TGTGCCATCAGCCCCGGGGGTCCCATGAACACTGAAGCTTTCTTT.

The chain couples TRBV9 to TRBJ2-3; no clear D. Trimming stripped 4 bases from V and 5 bases from J, with 17 bases between. Germline V gives CDR1 SGDLS, CDR2 YYNGEE. The CDR3 covers 15 residues. The CDR3 DNA sequence: TGTGCCAGCAGCCATGACATGACCATGGGAGATACGCAGTATTTT. It yields the protein CASSHDMTMGDTQYF.

This rearrangement joins TRBV28 to TRBJ1-5; the D is unclear. Trimming took off 6 bases at V and 9 bases at J, with 9 bases between the two ends. Looked up from germline, CDR1 is MDHEN and CDR2 is SYDVKM. This CDR3 has 11 amino acids. CDR3 amino acids: CASSRRWPQHF. The CDR3 DNA is TGTGCCAGCAGCCGCCGGTGGCCCCAGCATTTT.

The chain joins TRBV7-9 to TRBJ1-6, with 8 bases matching TRBD1. V lost 4 bases, J lost 11 bases, and 10 bases stayed unmatched. The CDR3 runs to 15 residues. Germline CDR1 reads SEHNR; CDR2 reads FQNEAQ (reference sequence). The CDR3 sequence: CASSSTGTGRAPLHF. CDR3 coding DNA: TGTGCCAGCAGCTCCACCGGGACAGGCCGGGCACCCCTCCACTTT.

The V call is TRBV28, the J call TRBJ2-1; TRBD2 matches 11 bases. V trimming: 1 base; J trimming: 1 base; junction bases outside the gene matches: 0. This CDR3 is 16 amino acids long. Per germline, CDR1 MDHEN and CDR2 SYDVKM. The CDR3 DNA follows: TGTGCCAGCAGTTTATTAGCGGGAGGGTCCTACAATGAGCAGTTCTTC. Encoded protein: CASSLLAGGSYNEQFF. The full variable domain, in which reference TRBV28 and TRBJ2-1 provide the parts outside the CDR3, is DVKVTQSSRYLVKRTGEKVFLECVQDMDHENMFWYRQDPGLGLRLIYFSYDVKMKEKGDIPEGYSVSREKKERFSLILESASTNQTSMYLCASSLLAGGSYNEQFFGPGTRLTVL.

V is TRBV15 and J is TRBJ1-1; D perhaps matches TRBD1 (5 bases). The CDR3 length is 15 residues. The germline V and J ends were trimmed by 4 bases and 4 bases, with 16 bases remaining between them. Germline V CDR1 and CDR2: LNHNV, YYDKDF (reference sequence). The CDR3 coding sequence is TGTGCCACCAGCATAAGCCAGGGAATGGGCACTGAAGCTTTCTTT. As protein: CATSISQGMGTEAFF.

This clone was detected a few times. The gene calls are TRBV5-4 and TRBJ1-2, with TRBD1 matching over 10 bases. V trimming: 5 bases; J trimming: 4 bases; junction bases outside the gene matches: 8. The CDR3 is made up of 15 amino acids. In germline, CDR1 is SGHNT, CDR2 YYREEE (reference sequence). The CDR3 protein is CASSYQGQGFYGYTF. As DNA, the CDR3 is TGTGCCAGCAGTTACCAGGGACAGGGGTTCTATGGCTACACCTTC.

This clone has only one observation. This chain connects TRBV14 to TRBJ1-2, with D hard to call. V was trimmed by 0 bases and J by 8 bases, leaving 10 bases between them. Germline loops: CDR1 SGHDN, CDR2 FVKESK. The CDR3 sequence is 13 residues long. Written as DNA, the CDR3 is TGTGCCAGCAGCCAAGAGGTACGGGGAGGCTACACCTTC. Encoded protein: CASSQEVRGGYTF.

The CDR3 region has the DNA TGTGCCAGCAGCTCTAGCGGGAGAGGTTATAACGAGCAGTACTTC. This encodes CASSSSGRGYNEQYF. The rearrangement uses TRBV28 and TRBJ2-7; 10 bases are shared with TRBD2. The V gene's germline CDR1 is MDHEN and CDR2 SYDVKM. Trimming cost V 6 bases and J 5 bases; bases outside gene matches: 10. The CDR3 length is 15 residues.

The chain employs TRBV25-1 and TRBJ2-7; TRBD1 is a possible D gene (7 bases). Germline V gene sequence: CDR1 MGHDK, CDR2 SYGVNS. V lost 3 bases, J lost 3 bases, and 15 bases lay in between. This CDR3 region has 15 residues. In DNA, the CDR3 is TGTGCCAGCAGTGAGTCGGGGGACAGAGTCTACGAGCAGTACTTC. Encoded protein: CASSESGDRVYEQYF.

V and J are TRBV28 and TRBJ1-1; D is uncertain. V shed 5 bases and J shed 0 bases, with 16 bases lying between them. Germline values: CDR1 MDHEN, CDR2 SYDVKM. This CDR3 region has 16 residues. The CDR3 DNA reads TGTGCCAGCAGTCCGGCGTCCAGGCCCATGAACACTGAAGCTTTCTTT. Amino acid sequence: CASSPASRPMNTEAFF.

The genes are TRBV29-1 and TRBJ2-5, with 10 bases identical to TRBD2. Germline loops: CDR1 SQVTM, CDR2 ANQGSEA. The CDR3 is 13 residues long. V dropped 4 bases and J dropped 3; count of bases not matched to a gene: 2. The CDR3: CSVGGLAKETQYF. The CDR3 DNA follows: TGCAGCGTTGGGGGACTAGCGAAAGAGACCCAGTACTTC.

The chain is built from TRBV28 and TRBJ1-1; TRBD1 aligns across 8 bases. The CDR3 is made up of 13 amino acids. Germline CDR1 reads MDHEN; CDR2 reads SYDVKM. The trim removed 7 bases at V and 6 bases at J, leaving 7 bases unmatched. CDR3: CASTLIQGAEAFF. For the CDR3, the DNA is TGTGCCAGCACCTTGATACAGGGGGCTGAAGCTTTCTTT.

This chain uses TRBV10-3 with TRBJ2-2; D possibly corresponds to TRBD2 (6 bases). Germline CDR1 ENHRY, CDR2 SYGVKD. V lost 3 bases, J lost 2 bases, and 13 bases lay in between. The CDR3 extends over 16 amino acids. The CDR3 sequence is CAISESGGANTGELFF. The CDR3 region has the DNA TGTGCCATCAGTGAATCGGGCGGGGCAAACACCGGGGAGCTGTTTTTT.

The chain joins TRBV6-5 to TRBJ2-5; 7 nucleotides line up with TRBD2. CDR1 is MNHEY, CDR2 SVGAGI, per germline. V shed 3 bases and J 4 bases; nucleotides not matched to a gene: 8. CDR3 size: 15 residues. The CDR3 here is CASSYLGGEGETQYF. Here the CDR3 DNA reads TGTGCCAGCAGTTATTTGGGAGGGGAGGGAGAGACCCAGTACTTC.

This clone is a singleton in its sample. This chain uses TRBV7-2 with TRBJ2-2; the D gene is possibly TRBD1 (6 bases). CDR1 SGHTA and CDR2 FQGNSA come from the germline V gene. Trimming removed 1 base at V and 7 bases at J, with 16 bases between. The CDR3 is 16 amino acids. The CDR3 region has the DNA TGTGCCAGCAGCTTAGTCCAGGGGAAGTACAGCGGGGAGCTGTTTTTT. It translates to CASSLVQGKYSGELFF. The complete variable domain, with remaining parts taken from reference TRBV7-2 and TRBJ2-2, reads GAGVSQSPSNKVTEKGKDVELRCDPISGHTALYWYRQSLGQGLEFLIYFQGNSAPDKSGLPSDRFSAERTGGSVSTLTIQRTQQEDSAVYLCASSLVQGKYSGELFFGEGSRLTVL.

On this clone: Relative to the germline gene, one junction end is altered; a read error may explain this. The chain has TRBV18 and TRBJ1-4; 11 bases agree with TRBD1. The germline CDR1 and CDR2 sequences are KGHSH and LQKENI. CDR3 length: 16 residues. The CDR3 here is CASSPPRGQGEEKLFF. The CDR3 DNA reads as TGTGCCAGCTCTCCACCCCGGGGACAGGGGGAAGAAAAACTGTTTTTT.